Presented here are 13 T cell receptor beta chains from one specimen sequenced in a study of CD8 T cells in ankylosing spondylitis (TCRdb year 2017). Library preparation employed 5' RACE. This sample was sequenced with an Illumina HiSeq 2500. Starting from the raw public reads, TCRdb applied fastp trimming at Q25, assembled clones with MiXCR and retained in-frame beta chains. Records with the same CDR3 protein are collapsed into one entry carrying the most frequent genes and DNA. The sample profile shows about 130,000 distinct CDR3 sequences; around 7.9% of them were found once. The top ten hold about an eighth of the sample. Sample: blood, either unsorted or a sorted T cell fraction (not recorded which). These receptor sequences come from a female donor with ankylosing spondylitis or in good health (not recorded which).

This clonotype was counted many times. The V call is TRBV12-3 or TRBV12-4, the J call TRBJ1-2; tentative D call: TRBD1 (6 bases). Trimming cost V 2 bases and J 3 bases, with 10 bases left between them. This CDR3 spans 14 amino acids. The CDR3 nucleotides read TGTGCCAGCAGTTTAAGGGCAGGGGACTATGGCTACACCTTC. This codes for CASSLRAGDYGYTF.

This clonotype was counted ten times or more. This rearrangement joins TRBV7-3 to TRBJ2-4, with 9 bases fitting TRBD2. CDR1 is SGHTA, CDR2 FQGTGA, per germline. V shed 4 bases, J shed 5 bases, and the junction held 9 bases outside the gene matches. This CDR3 has 16 amino acids. CDR3 sequence: CASSSPESSGENIQYF. The DNA of the CDR3 is TGTGCCAGCAGCTCACCGGAGTCTAGCGGGGAAAACATTCAGTACTTC.

V gene TRBV5-5 combines with J gene TRBJ1-1; D remains unclear. From germline, CDR1 is SGHKS and CDR2 YYEKEE (reference sequence). The CDR3 has 16 amino acids. Trimming took 4 bases from V and 3 from J, leaving 19 bases between them. CDR3 sequence (DNA): TGTGCCAGCAGCCCTAGGACGGCCGGGTTTGACACTGAAGCTTTCTTT. It translates to CASSPRTAGFDTEAFF.

This clonotype was seen repeatedly, ten times or more. The rearrangement joins TRBV5-6 to TRBJ1-5, with D tentatively TRBD1 (6 bases). The CDR3 totals 14 residues. From germline, CDR1 is SGHDT and CDR2 YYEEEE. V lost 0 bases and J 5 bases, leaving 9 bases between the germline ends. DNA for the CDR3: TGTGCCAGCAGCTTGGGCCACAGGGATCAGCCCCAGCATTTT. Protein: CASSLGHRDQPQHF. Variable domain in full (rest from reference TRBV5-6 and TRBJ1-5): DAGVTQSPTHLIKTRGQQVTLRCSPKSGHDTVSWYQQALGQGPQFIFQYYEEEERQRGNFPDRFSGHQFPNYSSELNVNALLLGDSALYLCASSLGHRDQPQHFGDGTRLSIL.

This clonotype appeared a single time. CDR3 loop: CASSSDVPMNTEAFF. In DNA form, the CDR3 reads TGTGCCAGCAGTAGTGACGTGCCCATGAACACTGAAGCTTTCTTT. The rearrangement joins TRBV7-9 to TRBJ1-1; D gene ambiguous. Germline values: CDR1 SEHNR, CDR2 FQNEAQ (reference sequence). CDR3 size: 15 residues. V dropped 6 bases and J dropped 0 bases, with 14 bases sitting between them.

This clonotype was detected many times. The chain employs TRBV5-1 and TRBJ1-2, with D maybe TRBD1 (6 bases). The CDR3 is 14 residues long. The germline CDR1 and CDR2 sequences are SGHRS and YFSETQ. V lost 3 bases and J 8 bases, leaving 17 bases between the germline ends. The CDR3 loop reads CASSWGSTGGGYTF. CDR3 DNA sequence: TGCGCCAGCAGCTGGGGATCAACGGGGGGCGGCTACACCTTC.

In this sample, this clonotype turned up many times. The chain combines TRBV20-1 with TRBJ1-2, with TRBD1 identical over 7 bases. The CDR3 has 15 amino acids. V lost 2 bases to trimming and J lost 4 bases; unmatched junction nucleotides: 10. Germline CDR1 and CDR2: DFQATT and SNEGSKA (reference sequence). The CDR3 here is CSARTPGQNFYGYTF. For the CDR3, the DNA is TGCAGTGCTAGAACCCCGGGACAGAATTTCTATGGCTACACCTTC.

This clonotype appeared many times. The chain has TRBV28 and TRBJ2-3, with 7 positions matching TRBD1. V was clipped by 6 bases and J by 1 base; unmatched bases: 7. The CDR3 sequence is 15 residues long. Germline CDR1 and CDR2: MDHEN and SYDVKM. The CDR3 region is CASSSRDRGTDTQYF. CDR3 nucleotide sequence: TGTGCCAGCAGCAGCAGGGACAGAGGCACAGATACGCAGTATTTT.

This clonotype was observed many times. This rearrangement joins TRBV24-1 to TRBJ1-6; tentative D call: TRBD1 (6 bases). V shed 5 bases and J shed 6 bases, with 16 bases lying between them. The CDR3 sequence is 16 residues long. Germline CDR1 and CDR2: KGHDR and SFDVKD. CDR3 protein: CATSAETGPGNSPLHF. Here the CDR3 DNA reads TGTGCCACCAGTGCCGAGACAGGTCCGGGTAATTCACCCCTCCACTTT.

The sample holds many counts of this clonotype. V is TRBV6-1 and J is TRBJ1-4, with D uncertain. Trimming stripped 1 base from V and 5 bases from J, with 8 bases between. Germline CDR1 and CDR2: MNHNS and SASEGT. CDR3 size: 14 residues. CDR3 amino acids: CASSEGTYNEKLFF. Here the CDR3 DNA reads TGTGCCAGCAGTGAAGGGACCTACAATGAAAAACTGTTTTTT.

This clonotype has at least ten counts. The CDR3 sequence: CSARDSGRGLSTDTQYF. For the CDR3, the DNA is TGCAGTGCTAGAGATTCAGGCAGGGGTCTAAGCACAGATACGCAGTATTTT. The chain employs TRBV20-1 and TRBJ2-3; tentative D call: TRBD1 (6 bases). Per germline, CDR1 DFQATT and CDR2 SNEGSKA (reference sequence). CDR3 length equals 17 residues. V lost 0 bases to trimming and J lost 0 bases, with 16 bases between them.

This clonotype was picked up many times. The rearrangement links TRBV7-9 to TRBJ1-2; the D gene is possibly TRBD1 (6 bases). In germline, CDR1 is SEHNR, CDR2 FQNEAQ (reference sequence). The CDR3 sequence is 15 residues long. Between the trimmed V and J ends, which lost 2 bases and 4 bases, there was a span of 14 bases. The CDR3 DNA reads TGTGCCAGCAGCTTACGTGGGGGCAGCGGCTATGGCTACACCTTC. Translated, it gives CASSLRGGSGYGYTF. Full variable domain (rest looked up from reference TRBV7-9 and TRBJ1-2): DTGVSQNPRHKITKRGQNVTFRCDPISEHNRLYWYRQTLGQGPEFLTYFQNEAQLEKSRLLSDRFSAERPKGSFSTLEIQRTEQGDSAMYLCASSLRGGSGYGYTFGSGTRLTVV.

This clonotype was counted many times. The chain combines TRBV7-2 with TRBJ2-3; 8 bases are a match to TRBD1. The CDR3 totals 15 residues. In germline, CDR1 is SGHTA, CDR2 FQGNSA. V shed 5 bases and J 3 bases; nucleotides not matched to a gene: 7. CDR3 DNA sequence: TGTGCCAGCAGCGTTACGGGACAGGTTACAGATACGCAGTATTTT. This sequence encodes CASSVTGQVTDTQYF.